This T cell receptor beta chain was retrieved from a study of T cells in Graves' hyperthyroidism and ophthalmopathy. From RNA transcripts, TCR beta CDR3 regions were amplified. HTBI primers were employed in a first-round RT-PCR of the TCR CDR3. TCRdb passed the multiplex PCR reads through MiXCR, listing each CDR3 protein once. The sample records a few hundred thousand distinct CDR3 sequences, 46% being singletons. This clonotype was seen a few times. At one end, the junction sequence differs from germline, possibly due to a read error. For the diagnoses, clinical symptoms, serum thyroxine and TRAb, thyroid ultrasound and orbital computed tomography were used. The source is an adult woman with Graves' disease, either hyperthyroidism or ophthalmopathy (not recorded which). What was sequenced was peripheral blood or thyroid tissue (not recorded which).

The CDR3 is CASGLTGSGELFF. The CDR3 nucleotides are TGTGCCAGCGGCTTAACAGGGTCCGGGGAGCTGTTTTTT. The V gene is TRBV7-9, the J gene TRBJ2-2, with TRBD1 as a possible D gene (6 bases). CDR3 length: 13 amino acids. Germline CDR1 SEHNR, CDR2 FQNEAQ (reference sequence). The complete variable domain, with remaining parts taken from reference TRBV7-9 and TRBJ2-2, reads DTGVSQNPRHKITKRGQNVTFRCDPISEHNRLYWYRQTLGQGPEFLTYFQNEAQLEKSRLLSDRFSAERPKGSFSTLEIQRTEQGDSAMYLCASGLTGSGELFFGEGSRLTVL.